This passage covers 6 T cell receptor beta chains from one sample sequenced in a study of T cells after yellow fever vaccination. TCRdb processed the 5' RACE reads anew with MiXCR; each CDR3 protein has one entry. The repertoire has 550,000 or so distinct CDR3 sequences, about 19% of them found once; the top ten carry 14%. The input for sequencing was PBMCs, taken 15 days after the yellow fever booster vaccination. The receptors shown here come from a man aged 30 to 39 who received the YFV17D yellow fever vaccine.

This sequence joins TRBV20-1 and TRBJ2-5, with 11 bases that match TRBD2. This CDR3 has 18 residues. Germline assignment: CDR1 DFQATT and CDR2 SNEGSKA (reference sequence). V shed 6 bases and J 1 base; nucleotides not matched to a gene: 16. CDR3 coding DNA: TGCAGTGCCAGAACCCTAGCGGGAGGCCCCGTGAGCCAAGAGACCCAGTACTTC. Protein sequence: CSARTLAGGPVSQETQYF.

The rearrangement joins TRBV9 to TRBJ1-2, with 9 bases matching TRBD1. Germline CDR1 reads SGDLS; CDR2 reads YYNGEE. The junction had 8 bases not matched to a gene; V was cut back by 0 bases and J by 8 bases. There are 15 residues in the CDR3. CDR3 region: CASSVGTGAFVGYTF. Written as DNA, the CDR3 is TGTGCCAGCAGCGTAGGGACAGGGGCCTTCGTCGGCTACACCTTC.

CDR3 loop: CASSRQGDPNEQYF. The CDR3 nucleotides read TGTGCCAGCAGCCGGCAGGGGGATCCAAACGAGCAGTACTTC. The chain combines TRBV4-2 with TRBJ2-7, with TRBD1 identical over 7 bases. With V trimmed by 4 bases and J by 5 bases, 8 bases remained unmatched. The CDR3 loop spans 14 amino acids. Germline V gene lookup returns CDR1 LGHNA and CDR2 YNFKEQ.

The CDR3 reads CASSAGTSSFPQFF. In DNA, the CDR3 is TGTGCCAGCAGTGCCGGGACTAGCAGTTTCCCTCAGTTCTTC. The rearrangement uses TRBV27 and TRBJ2-1, with 9 bases lining up with TRBD2. There are 14 residues in the CDR3. The ends lost 5 bases at V and 13 bases at J; junction bases unmatched: 12. The germline V gene has CDR1 MNHEY and CDR2 SMNVEV (reference sequence).

This clonotype was picked up a small number of times. V is TRBV29-1 and J is TRBJ2-1; the D is unclear. Germline V gene sequence: CDR1 SQVTM, CDR2 ANQGSEA. This CDR3 region has 13 residues. The ends were cut back, 6 bases at V and 8 bases at J, with 17 bases in the middle. CDR3 amino acids: CSVQDVLGHEQFF. The CDR3 region has the DNA TGCAGCGTCCAAGACGTGCTAGGTCATGAGCAGTTCTTC.

The chain employs TRBV19 and TRBJ2-5, with unresolved D. V dropped 3 bases and J dropped 5 bases, with 10 bases sitting between them. The length of the CDR3 is 13 residues. Germline V lookup: CDR1 LNHDA, CDR2 SQIVND (reference sequence). The CDR3 nucleotides read TGTGCCAGTAGTATTGGCCCTCAGGAGACCCAGTACTTC. This encodes CASSIGPQETQYF.